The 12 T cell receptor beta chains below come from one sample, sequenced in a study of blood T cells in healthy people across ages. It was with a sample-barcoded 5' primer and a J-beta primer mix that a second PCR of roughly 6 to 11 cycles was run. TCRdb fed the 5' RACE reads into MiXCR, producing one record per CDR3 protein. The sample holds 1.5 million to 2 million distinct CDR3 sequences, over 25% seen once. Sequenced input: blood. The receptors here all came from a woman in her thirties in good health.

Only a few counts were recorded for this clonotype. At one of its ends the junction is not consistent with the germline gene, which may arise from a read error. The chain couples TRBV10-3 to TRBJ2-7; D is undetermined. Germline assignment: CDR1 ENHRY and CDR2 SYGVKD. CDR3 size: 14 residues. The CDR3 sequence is CAIRESMSSYEQYF. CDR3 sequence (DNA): TGTGCCATCAGGGAGTCGATGAGCTCCTACGAGCAGTACTTC.

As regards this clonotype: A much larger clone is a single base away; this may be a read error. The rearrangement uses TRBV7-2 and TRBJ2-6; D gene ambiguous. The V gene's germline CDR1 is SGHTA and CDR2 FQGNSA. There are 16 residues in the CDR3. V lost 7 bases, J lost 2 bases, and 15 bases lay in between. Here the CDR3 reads CASNRRMGTGANVLTF. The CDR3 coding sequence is TGTGCCAGCAACCGCCGGATGGGGACTGGGGCCAACGTCCTGACTTTC.

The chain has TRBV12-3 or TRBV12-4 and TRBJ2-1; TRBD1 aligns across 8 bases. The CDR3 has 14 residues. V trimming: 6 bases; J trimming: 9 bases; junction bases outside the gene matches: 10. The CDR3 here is CASRRGQGVGEQFF. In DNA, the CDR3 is TGTGCCAGCAGACGAGGACAGGGCGTTGGTGAGCAGTTCTTC.

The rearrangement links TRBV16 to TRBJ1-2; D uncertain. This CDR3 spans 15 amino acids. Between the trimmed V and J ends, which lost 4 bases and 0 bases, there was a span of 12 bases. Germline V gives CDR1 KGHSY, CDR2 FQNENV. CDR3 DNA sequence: TGTGCCAGCAGCCGCCGGTCTTCGACTAACTATGGCTACACCTTC. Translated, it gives CASSRRSSTNYGYTF.

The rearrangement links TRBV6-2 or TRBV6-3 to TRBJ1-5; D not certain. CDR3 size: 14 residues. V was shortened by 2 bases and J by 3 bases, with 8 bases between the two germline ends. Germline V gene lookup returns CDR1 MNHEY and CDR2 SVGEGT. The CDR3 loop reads CASSYRTSNQPQHF. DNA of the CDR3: TGTGCCAGCAGTTACAGGACCTCCAATCAGCCCCAGCATTTT.

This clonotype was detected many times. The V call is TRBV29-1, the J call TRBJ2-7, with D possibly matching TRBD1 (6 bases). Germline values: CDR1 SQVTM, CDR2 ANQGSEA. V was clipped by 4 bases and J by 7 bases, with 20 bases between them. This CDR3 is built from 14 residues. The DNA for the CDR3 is TGCAGCGTTGTAAGGGACAATTGGGGTTGGGAGCAGTACTTC. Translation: CSVVRDNWGWEQYF.

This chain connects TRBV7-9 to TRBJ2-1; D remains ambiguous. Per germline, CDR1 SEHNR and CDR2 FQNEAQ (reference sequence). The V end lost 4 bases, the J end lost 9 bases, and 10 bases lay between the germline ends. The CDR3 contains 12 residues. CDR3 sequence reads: CASSYRGSEQFF. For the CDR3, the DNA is TGTGCCAGCAGCTACAGAGGAAGTGAGCAGTTCTTC.

The CDR3 is CSARPSRDFYTDTQYF. The DNA of the CDR3 is TGCAGTGCTAGGCCTTCCCGGGACTTTTACACAGATACGCAGTATTTT. The V gene is TRBV20-1, the J gene TRBJ2-3; tentative D call: TRBD2 (6 bases). This CDR3 region has 16 residues. Per the germline V gene, CDR1 is DFQATT and CDR2 is SNEGSKA (reference sequence). V dropped 3 bases and J dropped 2 bases, with 18 bases sitting between them.

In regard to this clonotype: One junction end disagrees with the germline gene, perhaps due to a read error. CDR3 amino acids: CASSYRQTNEKRFF. CDR3 bases: TGTGCCAGCAGTTATCGGCAGACAAATGAAAAACGGTTTTTT. J is TRBJ1-4 and V is TRBV6-5; D is unclear. The CDR3 runs to 14 residues. Looked up from germline, CDR1 is MNHEY and CDR2 is SVGAGI.

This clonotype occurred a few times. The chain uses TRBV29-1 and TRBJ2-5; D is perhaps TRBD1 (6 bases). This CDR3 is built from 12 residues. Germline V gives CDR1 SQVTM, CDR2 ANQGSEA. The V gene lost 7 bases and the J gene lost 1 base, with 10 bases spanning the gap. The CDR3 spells CSGQASQETQYF. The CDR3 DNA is TGCAGCGGACAGGCCAGCCAAGAGACCCAGTACTTC.

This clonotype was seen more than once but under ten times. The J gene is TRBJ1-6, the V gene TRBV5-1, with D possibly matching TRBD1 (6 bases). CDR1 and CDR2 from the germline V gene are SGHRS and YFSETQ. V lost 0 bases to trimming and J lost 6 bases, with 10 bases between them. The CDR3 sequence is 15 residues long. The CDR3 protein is CASSLDRELNSPLHF. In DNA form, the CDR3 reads TGCGCCAGCAGCTTGGACAGGGAACTTAATTCACCCCTCCACTTT.

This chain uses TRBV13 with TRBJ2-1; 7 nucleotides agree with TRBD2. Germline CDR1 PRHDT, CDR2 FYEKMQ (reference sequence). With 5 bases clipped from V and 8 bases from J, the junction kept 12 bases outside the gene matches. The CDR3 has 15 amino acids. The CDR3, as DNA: TGTGCCAGCAGCCGTGGGGTAGCGGGTGTCGATGAGCAGTTCTTC. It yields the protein CASSRGVAGVDEQFF.